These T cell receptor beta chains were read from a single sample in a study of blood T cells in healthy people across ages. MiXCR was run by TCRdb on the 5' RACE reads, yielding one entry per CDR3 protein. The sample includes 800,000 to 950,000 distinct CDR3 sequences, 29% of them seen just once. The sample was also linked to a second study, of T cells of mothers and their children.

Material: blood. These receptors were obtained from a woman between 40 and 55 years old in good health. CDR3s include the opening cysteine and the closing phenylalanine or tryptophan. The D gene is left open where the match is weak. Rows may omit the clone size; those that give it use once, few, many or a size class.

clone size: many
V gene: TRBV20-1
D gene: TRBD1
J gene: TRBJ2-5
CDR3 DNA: TGCAGTGGGTTTCCGGGACAGGGGCTTCGAGAGACCCAGTACTTC
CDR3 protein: CSGFPGQGLRETQYF

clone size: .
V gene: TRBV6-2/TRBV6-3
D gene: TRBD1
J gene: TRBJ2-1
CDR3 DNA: TGTGCCAGCAGTCGCGACAGGGGGCCTCGCGATGAGCAGTTCTTC
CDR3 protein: CASSRDRGPRDEQFF

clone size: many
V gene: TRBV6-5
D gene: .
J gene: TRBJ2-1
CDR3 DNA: TGTGCCAGCAATCTCGGTGGGGCTGAGCAGTTCTTC
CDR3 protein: CASNLGGAEQFF

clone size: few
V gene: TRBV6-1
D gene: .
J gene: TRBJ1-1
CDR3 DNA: TGTGCCAGCAATAAAGTAGGATTAAACACTGAAGCTTTCTTT
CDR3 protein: CASNKVGLNTEAFF

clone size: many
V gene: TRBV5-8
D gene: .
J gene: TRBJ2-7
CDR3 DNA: TGTGCCAGCAGCTTGGATGAAAGGGGAGCTAAGTACTTC
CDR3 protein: CASSLDERGAKYF

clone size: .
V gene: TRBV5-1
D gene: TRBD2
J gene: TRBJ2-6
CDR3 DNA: TGCGCCAGCAGGACTAGCCTCTCTGGGGCCAACGTCCTGACTTTC
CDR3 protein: CASRTSLSGANVLTF

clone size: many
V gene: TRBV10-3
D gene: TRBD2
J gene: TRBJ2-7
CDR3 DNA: TGTGCCATCAGCTCTAGCGGGGGGACCTACGAGCAGTACTTC
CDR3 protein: CAISSSGGTYEQYF

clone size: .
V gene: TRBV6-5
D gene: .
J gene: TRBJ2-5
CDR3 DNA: TGTGCCAGCAGTTACTCGAACAGACAAGAGACCCAGTACTTC
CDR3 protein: CASSYSNRQETQYF

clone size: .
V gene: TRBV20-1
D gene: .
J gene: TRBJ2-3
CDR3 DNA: TGCAGTGCTAGAGAGGACAGACATACTAGCACAGATATGCAGTATTTT
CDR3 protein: CSAREDRHTSTDMQYF

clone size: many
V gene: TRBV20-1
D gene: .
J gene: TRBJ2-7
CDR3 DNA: TGCAGTGGTAGGGAGACACCCTCCTACGAGCAGTACTTC
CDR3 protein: CSGRETPSYEQYF

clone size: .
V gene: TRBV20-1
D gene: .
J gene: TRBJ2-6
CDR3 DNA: TGCAGTGCTAGAGCTTTAAGGGGTCGTAACAGAAGCTCTGGGGCCAACGTCCTGACTTTC
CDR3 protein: CSARALRGRNRSSGANVLTF

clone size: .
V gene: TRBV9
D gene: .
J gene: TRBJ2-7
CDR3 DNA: TGTGCCAGCAGCCAATACGGGGGGCCTAAGGCCGAGCAGTACTTC
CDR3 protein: CASSQYGGPKAEQYF

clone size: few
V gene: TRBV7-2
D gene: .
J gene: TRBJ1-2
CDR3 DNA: TGTGCCAGCAGCTTAGAGGATCACTCCTATGGCTACACCTTC
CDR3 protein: CASSLEDHSYGYTF

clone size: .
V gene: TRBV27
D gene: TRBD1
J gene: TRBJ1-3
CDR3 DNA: TGTGCCAGCAGGACAGGGTCTTTTTCTGGAAACACCATATATTTT
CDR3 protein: CASRTGSFSGNTIYF

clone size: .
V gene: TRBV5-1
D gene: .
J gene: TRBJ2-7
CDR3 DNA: TGCGCCAGCAGCTTGGAAGGGACACTCATCTCCTACGAGCAGTACTTC
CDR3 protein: CASSLEGTLISYEQYF

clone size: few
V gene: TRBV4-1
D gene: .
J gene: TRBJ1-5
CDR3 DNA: TGTGCCAGCAGCCAAGGCGGCATAAAAGGGTTTGATCAGCCCCAGCATTTT
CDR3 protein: CASSQGGIKGFDQPQHF

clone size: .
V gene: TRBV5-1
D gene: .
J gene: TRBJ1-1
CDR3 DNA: TGCGCCAGCAGCCCCTACGACAGGAACACTGAAGCTTTCTTT
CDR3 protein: CASSPYDRNTEAFF

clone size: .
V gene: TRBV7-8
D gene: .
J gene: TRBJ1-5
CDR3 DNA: TGTGCCAGCAGCTTAGCGGGAGGGGCAGCCAATCAGCCCCAGCATTTT
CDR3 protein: CASSLAGGAANQPQHF

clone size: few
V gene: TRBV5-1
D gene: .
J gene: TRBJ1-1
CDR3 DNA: TGCGCCAGCAGCTTGGAAGTAGGGCTTGAAGCTTTCTTT
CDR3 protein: CASSLEVGLEAFF

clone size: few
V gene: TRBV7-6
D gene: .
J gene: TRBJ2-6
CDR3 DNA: TGTGCCAGCAGCCCGAAACCCGGGACGGGCTCTGGGGCCAACGTCCTGACTTTC
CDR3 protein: CASSPKPGTGSGANVLTF

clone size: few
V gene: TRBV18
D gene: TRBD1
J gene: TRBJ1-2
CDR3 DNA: TGTGCCAGCTCAAGACAACAGGGGGCCGGTGGCTACACCTTC
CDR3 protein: CASSRQQGAGGYTF

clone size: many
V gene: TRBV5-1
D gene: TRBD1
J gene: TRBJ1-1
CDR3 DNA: TGCGCCAGCAGCTTCACCGGGACAGCAAACACTGAAGCTTTCTTT
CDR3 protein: CASSFTGTANTEAFF

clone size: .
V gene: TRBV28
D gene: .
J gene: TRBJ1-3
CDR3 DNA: TGTGCCAGCAGTTTATCTCTCAGAAGCACCATATATTTT
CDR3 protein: CASSLSLRSTIYF

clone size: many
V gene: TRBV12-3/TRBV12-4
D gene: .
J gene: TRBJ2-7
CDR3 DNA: TGTGCCAGCAGTTCGGGACCGTACGAGCAGTACTTC
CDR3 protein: CASSSGPYEQYF

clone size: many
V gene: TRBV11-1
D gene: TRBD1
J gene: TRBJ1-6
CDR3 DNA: TGTGCCAGCAGACGTTCTCCGGGACAGGGCCCACCCCTCCACTTT
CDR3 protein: CASRRSPGQGPPLHF

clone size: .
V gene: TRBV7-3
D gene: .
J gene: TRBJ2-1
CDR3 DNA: TGTGCCAGCAGCTTAGGGGCGGCCGGTGAGCAGTTCTTC
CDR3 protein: CASSLGAAGEQFF

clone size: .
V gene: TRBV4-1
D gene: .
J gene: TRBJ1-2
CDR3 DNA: TGCGCCAGCAGCCAACAGACATATGGCTACACCTTC
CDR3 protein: CASSQQTYGYTF

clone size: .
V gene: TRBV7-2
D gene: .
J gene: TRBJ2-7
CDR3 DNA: TGTGCCAGCACCGTGGGGGTCGGCTTCGAGCAGTACTTC
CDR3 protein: CASTVGVGFEQYF

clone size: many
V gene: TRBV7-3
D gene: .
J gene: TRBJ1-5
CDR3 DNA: TGTGCCAGCAGCTTAACAAGTGGTGTCGGTCAGCCCCAGCATTTT
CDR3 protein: CASSLTSGVGQPQHF

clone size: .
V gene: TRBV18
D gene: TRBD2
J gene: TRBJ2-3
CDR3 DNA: TGTGCCGGCTCACCTCCGGGACTAGCGGCGACAGATACGCAGTATTTT
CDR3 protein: CAGSPPGLAATDTQYF

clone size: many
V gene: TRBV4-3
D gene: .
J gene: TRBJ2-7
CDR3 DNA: TGCGCCAGCAGCCAAGATTATTCAGGGGCCTACGAGCAGTACTTC
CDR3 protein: CASSQDYSGAYEQYF

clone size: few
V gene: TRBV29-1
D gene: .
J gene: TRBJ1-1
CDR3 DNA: TGCAGCGTTGTATCAACTGAAGCTTTCTTT
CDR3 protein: CSVVSTEAFF

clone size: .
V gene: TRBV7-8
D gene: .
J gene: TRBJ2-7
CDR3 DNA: TGTGCCGGCAGCTTAGTACCGGGACGGAACTCCTACGAGCAGTACTTC
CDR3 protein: CAGSLVPGRNSYEQYF

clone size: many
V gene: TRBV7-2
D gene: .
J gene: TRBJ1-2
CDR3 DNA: TGTGCCAGCAGCTTAGAGCGGGGGAACTATGGCTACACCTTC
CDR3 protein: CASSLERGNYGYTF

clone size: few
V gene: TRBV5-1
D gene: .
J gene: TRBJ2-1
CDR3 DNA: TGCGCCAGCAGCTTGGGGGGCCGGTCCAATGAGCAGTTCTTC
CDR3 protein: CASSLGGRSNEQFF

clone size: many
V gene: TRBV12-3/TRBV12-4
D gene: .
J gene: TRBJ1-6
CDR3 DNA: TGTGCCAGCAGTTTAGCGTCCAGGACCAATTCACCCCTCCACTTT
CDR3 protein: CASSLASRTNSPLHF

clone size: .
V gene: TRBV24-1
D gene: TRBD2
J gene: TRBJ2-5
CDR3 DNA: TGTGCCACCAGTGATCCTGCAGCGGGGGGTCAAGAGACCCAGTACTTC
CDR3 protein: CATSDPAAGGQETQYF

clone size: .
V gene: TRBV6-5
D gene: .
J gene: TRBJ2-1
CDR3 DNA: TGTGCCAGCAGTTACTCGAGAGAGACCCAGTTCTTC
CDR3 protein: CASSYSRETQFF

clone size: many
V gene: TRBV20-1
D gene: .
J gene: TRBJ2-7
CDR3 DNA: TGCAGTCCAAGTTCCTACGAGCAGTACTTC
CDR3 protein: CSPSSYEQYF

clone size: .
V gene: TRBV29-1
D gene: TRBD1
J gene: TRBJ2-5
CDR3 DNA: TGCAGCGTTGAAGATCGGCAGGGGGCGCGTGAGACCCAGTACTTC
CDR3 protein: CSVEDRQGARETQYF

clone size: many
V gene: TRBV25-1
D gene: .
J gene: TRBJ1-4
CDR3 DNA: TGTGCCAGCAGTGGGTGGGGACGGATACAAAATGAAAAACTGTTTTTT
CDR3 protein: CASSGWGRIQNEKLFF

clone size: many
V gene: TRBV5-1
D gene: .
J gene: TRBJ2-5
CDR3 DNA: TGCGCCAGCAGCACGGCGGAGACCCAGTACTTC
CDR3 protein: CASSTAETQYF

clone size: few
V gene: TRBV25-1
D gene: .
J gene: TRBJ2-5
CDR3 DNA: TGTGCCGGCAGTGAATCCCGACAGCGGATCCTAGAGACCCAGTACTTC
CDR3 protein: CAGSESRQRILETQYF

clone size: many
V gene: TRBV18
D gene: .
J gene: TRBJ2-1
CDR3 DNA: TGTGCCAGCTCACCGTACTTTGGGCCCGAGCATGAGCAGTTCTTC
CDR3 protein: CASSPYFGPEHEQFF

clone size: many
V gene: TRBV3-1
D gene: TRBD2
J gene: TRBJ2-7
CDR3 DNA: TGTGCCAGCAGCCCCACTAGCGGGGGGGGGTACGAGCAGTACTTC
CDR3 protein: CASSPTSGGGYEQYF